This TCR beta chain was profiled in a study of cytomegalovirus exposure and HLA in healthy donors. Across the whole study: Tens of millions of unique TCRs from HLA-typed donors made up an early data release. The study's findings and limits: The investigators catalogued 150 to 200 TCR beta chains as cytomegalovirus-associated. Most TCR sequences proved rare, with some public TCRs found in many donors. It is likely that the observed cluster of highly shared sequence variants was a sequencing artifact.

With regard to this clone: Its antigen is not known.

The CDR3 consists of 16 residues. Per germline, CDR1 SGHAT and CDR2 FQNNGV. Trimming left V 5 bases short and J 2 bases short, with 15 bases between. The study ran its PCR with 60 Vbeta and 13 Jbeta primers. Data came from immunoSEQ multiplex PCR; TCRdb stores just in-frame clones and leaves some out. The table records roughly 150,000 clones, 80% of them present only once. The TCR originated in a woman aged 40 to 55 in good health and CMV-seronegative. This chain joins TRBV11-2 and TRBJ2-2; the D is unclear. Material: PBMCs. CDR3 nucleotide sequence: TGTGCCAGCAGCCCCGAACAGTTTCTCAACACCGGGGAGCTGTTTTTT. Its translation: CASSPEQFLNTGELFF.